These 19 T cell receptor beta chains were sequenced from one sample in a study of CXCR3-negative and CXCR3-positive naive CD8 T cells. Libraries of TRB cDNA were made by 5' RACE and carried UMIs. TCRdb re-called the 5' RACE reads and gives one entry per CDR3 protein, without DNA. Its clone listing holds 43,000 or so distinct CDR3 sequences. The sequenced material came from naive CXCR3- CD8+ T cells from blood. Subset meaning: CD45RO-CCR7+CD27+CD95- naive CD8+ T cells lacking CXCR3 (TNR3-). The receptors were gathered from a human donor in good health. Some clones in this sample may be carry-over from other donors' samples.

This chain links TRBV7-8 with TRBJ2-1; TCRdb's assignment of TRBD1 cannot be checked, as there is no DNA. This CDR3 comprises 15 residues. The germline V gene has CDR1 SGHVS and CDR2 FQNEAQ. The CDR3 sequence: CASSLSGAAYNEQFF.

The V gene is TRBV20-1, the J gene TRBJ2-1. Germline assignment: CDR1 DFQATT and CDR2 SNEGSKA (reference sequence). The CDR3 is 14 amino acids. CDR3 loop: CSARRQNRVDEQFF.

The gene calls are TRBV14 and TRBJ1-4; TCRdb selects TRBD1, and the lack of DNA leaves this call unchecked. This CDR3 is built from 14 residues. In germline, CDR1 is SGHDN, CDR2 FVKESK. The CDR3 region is CASSQVGGTGRLFF.

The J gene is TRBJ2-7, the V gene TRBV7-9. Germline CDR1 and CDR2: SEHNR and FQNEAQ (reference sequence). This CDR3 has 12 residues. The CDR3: CASSLVFYEQYF.

The CDR3 sequence is CASSLSGGEAYEQYF. This chain uses TRBV7-3 with TRBJ2-7; TCRdb proposes TRBD1, but this gene call is untestable without DNA. Germline CDR1 and CDR2: SGHTA and FQGTGA. The CDR3 spans 15 residues.

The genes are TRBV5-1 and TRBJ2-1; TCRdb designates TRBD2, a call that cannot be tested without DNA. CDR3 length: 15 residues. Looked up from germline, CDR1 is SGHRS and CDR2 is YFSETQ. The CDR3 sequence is CASSPPLAGMGEQFF. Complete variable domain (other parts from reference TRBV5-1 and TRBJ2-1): KAGVTQTPRYLIKTRGQQVTLSCSPISGHRSVSWYQQTPGQGLQFLFEYFSETQRNKGNFPGRFSGRQFSNSRSEMNVSTLELGDSALYLCASSPPLAGMGEQFFGPGTRLTVL.

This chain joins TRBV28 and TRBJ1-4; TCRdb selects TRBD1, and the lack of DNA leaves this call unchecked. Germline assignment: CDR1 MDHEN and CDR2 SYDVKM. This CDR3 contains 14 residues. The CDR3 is CASSLFRGSEKLFF. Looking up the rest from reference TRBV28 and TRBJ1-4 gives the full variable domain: DVKVTQSSRYLVKRTGEKVFLECVQDMDHENMFWYRQDPGLGLRLIYFSYDVKMKEKGDIPEGYSVSREKKERFSLILESASTNQTSMYLCASSLFRGSEKLFFGSGTQLSVL.

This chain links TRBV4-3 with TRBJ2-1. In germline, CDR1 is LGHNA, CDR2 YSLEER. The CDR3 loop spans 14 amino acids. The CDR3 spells CASSQESSYNEQFF.

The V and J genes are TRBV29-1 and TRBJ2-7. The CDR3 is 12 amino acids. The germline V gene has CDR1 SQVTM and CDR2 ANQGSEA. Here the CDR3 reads CSVTPSSYEQYF.

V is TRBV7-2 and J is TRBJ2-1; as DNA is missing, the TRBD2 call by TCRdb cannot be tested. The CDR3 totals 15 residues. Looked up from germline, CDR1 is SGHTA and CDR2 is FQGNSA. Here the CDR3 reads CASSSGGGAGNEQFF.

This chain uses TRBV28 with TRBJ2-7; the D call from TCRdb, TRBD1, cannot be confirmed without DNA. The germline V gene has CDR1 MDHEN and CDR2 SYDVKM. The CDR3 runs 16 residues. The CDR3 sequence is CASSSPRGGGRYEQYF. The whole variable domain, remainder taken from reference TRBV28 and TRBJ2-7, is DVKVTQSSRYLVKRTGEKVFLECVQDMDHENMFWYRQDPGLGLRLIYFSYDVKMKEKGDIPEGYSVSREKKERFSLILESASTNQTSMYLCASSSPRGGGRYEQYFGPGTRLTVT.

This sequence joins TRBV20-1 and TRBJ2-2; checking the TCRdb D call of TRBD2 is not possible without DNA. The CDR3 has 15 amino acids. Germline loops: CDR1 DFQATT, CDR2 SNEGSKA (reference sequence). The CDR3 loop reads CSASTAGVATGELFF.

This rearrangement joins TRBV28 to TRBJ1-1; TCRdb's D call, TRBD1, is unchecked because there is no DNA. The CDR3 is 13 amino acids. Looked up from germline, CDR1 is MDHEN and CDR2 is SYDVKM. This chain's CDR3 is CASSLSGGTEAFF.

The CDR3 is CSVGGNTGELFF. V is TRBV29-1 and J is TRBJ2-2. The V gene's germline CDR1 is SQVTM and CDR2 ANQGSEA. This CDR3 has 12 amino acids.

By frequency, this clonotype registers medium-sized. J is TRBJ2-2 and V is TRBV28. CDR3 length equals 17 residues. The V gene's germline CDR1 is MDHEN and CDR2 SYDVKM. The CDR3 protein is CASSLLFRNANTGELFF.

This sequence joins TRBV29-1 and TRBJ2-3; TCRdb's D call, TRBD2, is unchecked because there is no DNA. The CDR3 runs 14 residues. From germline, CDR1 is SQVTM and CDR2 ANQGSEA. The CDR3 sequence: CSVVVQGPIDTQYF.

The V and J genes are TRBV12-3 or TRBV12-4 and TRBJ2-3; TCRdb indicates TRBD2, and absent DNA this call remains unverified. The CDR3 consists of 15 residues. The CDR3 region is CASSPRLAGTDTQYF.

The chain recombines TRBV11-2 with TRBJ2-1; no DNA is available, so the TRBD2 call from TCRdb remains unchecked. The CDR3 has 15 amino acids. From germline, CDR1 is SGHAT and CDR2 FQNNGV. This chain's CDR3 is CASSLASGGIGEQFF.

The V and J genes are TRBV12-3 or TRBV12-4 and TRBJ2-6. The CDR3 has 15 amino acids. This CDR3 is CASVSGNSGANVLTF.